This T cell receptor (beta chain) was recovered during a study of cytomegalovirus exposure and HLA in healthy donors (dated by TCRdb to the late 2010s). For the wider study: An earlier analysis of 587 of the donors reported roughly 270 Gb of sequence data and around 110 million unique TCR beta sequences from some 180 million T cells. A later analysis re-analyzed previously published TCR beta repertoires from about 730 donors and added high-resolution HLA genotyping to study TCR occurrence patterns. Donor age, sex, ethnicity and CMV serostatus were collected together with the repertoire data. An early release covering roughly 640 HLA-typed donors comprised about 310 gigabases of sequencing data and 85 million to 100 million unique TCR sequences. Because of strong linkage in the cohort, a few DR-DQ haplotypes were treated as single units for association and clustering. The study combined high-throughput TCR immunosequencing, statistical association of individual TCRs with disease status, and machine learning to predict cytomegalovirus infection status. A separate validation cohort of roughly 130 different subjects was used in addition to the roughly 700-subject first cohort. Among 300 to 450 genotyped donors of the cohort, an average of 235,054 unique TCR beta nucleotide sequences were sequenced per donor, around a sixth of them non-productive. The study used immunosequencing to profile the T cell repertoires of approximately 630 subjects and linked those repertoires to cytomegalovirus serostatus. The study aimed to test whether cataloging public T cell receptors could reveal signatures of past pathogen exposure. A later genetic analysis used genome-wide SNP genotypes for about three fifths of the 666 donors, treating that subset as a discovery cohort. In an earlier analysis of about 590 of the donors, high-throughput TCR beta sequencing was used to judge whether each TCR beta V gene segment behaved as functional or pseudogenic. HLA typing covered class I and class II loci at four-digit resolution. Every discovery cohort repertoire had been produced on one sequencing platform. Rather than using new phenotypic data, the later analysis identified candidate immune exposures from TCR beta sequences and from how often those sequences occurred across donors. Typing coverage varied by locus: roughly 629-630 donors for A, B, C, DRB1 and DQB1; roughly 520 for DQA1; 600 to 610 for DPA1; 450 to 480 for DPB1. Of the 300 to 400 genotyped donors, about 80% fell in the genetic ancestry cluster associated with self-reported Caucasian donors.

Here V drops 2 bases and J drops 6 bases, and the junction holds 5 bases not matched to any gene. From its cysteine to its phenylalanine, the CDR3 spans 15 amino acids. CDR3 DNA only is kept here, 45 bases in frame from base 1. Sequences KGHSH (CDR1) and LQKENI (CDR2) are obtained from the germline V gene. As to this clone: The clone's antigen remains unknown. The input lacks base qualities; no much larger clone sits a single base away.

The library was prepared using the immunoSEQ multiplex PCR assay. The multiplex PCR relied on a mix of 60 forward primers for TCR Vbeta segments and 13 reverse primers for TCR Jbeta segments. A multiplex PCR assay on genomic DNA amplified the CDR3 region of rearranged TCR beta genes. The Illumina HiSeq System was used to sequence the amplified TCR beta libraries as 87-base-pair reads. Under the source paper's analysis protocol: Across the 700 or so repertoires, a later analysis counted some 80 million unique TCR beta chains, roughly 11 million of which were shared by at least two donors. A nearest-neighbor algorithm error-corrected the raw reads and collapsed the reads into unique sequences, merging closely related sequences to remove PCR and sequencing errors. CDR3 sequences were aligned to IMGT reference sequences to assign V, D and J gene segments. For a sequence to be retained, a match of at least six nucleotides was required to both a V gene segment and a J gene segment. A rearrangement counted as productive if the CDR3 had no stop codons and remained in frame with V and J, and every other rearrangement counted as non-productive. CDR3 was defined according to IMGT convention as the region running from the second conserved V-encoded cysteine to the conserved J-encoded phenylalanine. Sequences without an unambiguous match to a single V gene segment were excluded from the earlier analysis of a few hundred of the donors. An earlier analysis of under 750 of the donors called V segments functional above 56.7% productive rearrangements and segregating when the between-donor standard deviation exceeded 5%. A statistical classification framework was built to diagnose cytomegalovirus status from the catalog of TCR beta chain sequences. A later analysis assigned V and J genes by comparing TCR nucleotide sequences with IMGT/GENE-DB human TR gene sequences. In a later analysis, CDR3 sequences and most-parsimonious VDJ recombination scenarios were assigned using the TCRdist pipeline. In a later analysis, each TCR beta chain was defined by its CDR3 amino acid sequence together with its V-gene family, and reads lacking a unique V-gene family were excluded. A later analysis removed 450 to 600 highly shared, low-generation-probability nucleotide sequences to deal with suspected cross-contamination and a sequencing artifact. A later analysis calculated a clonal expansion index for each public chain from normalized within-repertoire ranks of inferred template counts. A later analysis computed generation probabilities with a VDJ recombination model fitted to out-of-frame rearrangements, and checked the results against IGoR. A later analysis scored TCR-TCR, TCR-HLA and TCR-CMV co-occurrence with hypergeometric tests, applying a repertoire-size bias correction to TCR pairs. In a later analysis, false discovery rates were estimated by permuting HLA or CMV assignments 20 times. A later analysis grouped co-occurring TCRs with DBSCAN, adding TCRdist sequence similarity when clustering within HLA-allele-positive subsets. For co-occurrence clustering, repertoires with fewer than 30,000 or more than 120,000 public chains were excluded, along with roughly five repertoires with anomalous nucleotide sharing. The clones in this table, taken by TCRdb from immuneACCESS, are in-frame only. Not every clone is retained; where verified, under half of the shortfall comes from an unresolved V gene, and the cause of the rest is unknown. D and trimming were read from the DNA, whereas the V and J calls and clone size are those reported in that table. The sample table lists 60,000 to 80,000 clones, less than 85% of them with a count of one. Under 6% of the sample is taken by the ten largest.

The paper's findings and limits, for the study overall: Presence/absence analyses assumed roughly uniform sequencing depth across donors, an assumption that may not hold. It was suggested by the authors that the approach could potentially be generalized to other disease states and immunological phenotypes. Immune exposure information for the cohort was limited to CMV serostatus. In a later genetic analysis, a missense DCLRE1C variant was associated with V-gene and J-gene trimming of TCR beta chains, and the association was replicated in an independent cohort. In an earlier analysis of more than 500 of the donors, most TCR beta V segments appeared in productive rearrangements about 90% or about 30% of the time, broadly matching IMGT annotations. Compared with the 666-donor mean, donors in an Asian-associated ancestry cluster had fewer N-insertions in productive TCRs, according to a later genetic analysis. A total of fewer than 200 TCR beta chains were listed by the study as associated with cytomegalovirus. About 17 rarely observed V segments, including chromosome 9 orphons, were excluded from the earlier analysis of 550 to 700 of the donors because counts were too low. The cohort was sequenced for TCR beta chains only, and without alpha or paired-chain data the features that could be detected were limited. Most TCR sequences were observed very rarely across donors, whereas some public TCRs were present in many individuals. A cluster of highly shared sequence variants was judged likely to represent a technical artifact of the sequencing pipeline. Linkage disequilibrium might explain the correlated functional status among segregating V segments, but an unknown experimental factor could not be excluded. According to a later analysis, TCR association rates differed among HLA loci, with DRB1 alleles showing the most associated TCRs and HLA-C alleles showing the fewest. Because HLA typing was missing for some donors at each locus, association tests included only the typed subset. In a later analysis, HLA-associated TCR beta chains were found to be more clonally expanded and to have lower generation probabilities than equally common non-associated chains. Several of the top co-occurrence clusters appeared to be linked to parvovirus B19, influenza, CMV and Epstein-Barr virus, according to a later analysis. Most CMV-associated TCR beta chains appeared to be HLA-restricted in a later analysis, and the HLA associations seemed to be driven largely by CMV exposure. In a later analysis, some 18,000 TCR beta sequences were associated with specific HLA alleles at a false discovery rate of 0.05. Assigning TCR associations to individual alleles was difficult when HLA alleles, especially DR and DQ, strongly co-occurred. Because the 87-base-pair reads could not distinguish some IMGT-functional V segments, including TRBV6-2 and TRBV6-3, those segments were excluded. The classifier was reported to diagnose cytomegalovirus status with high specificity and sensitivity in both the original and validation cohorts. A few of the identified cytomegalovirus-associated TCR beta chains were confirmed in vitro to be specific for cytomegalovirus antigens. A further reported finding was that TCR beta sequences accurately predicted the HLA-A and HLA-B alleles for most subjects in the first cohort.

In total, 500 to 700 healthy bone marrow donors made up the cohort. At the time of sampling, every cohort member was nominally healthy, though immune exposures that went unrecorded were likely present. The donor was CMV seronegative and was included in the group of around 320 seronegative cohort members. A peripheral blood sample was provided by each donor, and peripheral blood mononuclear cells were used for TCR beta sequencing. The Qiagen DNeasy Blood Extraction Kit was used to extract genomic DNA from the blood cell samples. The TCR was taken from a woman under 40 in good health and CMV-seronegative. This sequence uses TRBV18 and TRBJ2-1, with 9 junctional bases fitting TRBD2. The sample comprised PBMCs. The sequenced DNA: TGTGCCAGCTCACCAGTAGCGGGGGCCAGCAATGAGCAGTTCTTC. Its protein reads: CASSPVAGASNEQFF. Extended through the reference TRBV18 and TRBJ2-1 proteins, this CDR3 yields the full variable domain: NAGVMQNPRHLVRRRGQEARLRCSPMKGHSHVYWYRQLPEEGLKFMVYLQKENIIDESGMPKERFSAEFPKEGPSILRIQQVVRGDSAAYFCASSPVAGASNEQFFGPGTRLTVL.